This T cell receptor beta chain originates from a study of identical twins. General observations from the study: Beta clonotypes that were abundant in cord blood contained fewer insertions, a pattern absent from memory repertoires.

The CDR3 extends over 14 amino acids. Germline CDR1 and CDR2: MNHEY and SVGEGT. V was pared by 7 bases and J by 4 bases, with 14 bases between. TCRdb recomputed calls from the 5' RACE reads with MiXCR, one row per CDR3 protein. The sample carries just over 450,000 distinct CDR3 sequences, around 14% recorded once. Of note for this clonotype: Its target is unknown.

These records were also assigned to another study, of yellow fever vaccine responses in identical twins. As reported in that work: Twins' T cell vaccine responses reportedly looked partly convergent, partly personalized.

The source of this sequence is a woman aged 18-30 years in good health. Specimen: CD4+ T cells sorted from blood. The V and J genes are TRBV6-2 or TRBV6-3 and TRBJ2-1; tentative D call: TRBD2 (6 bases). The CDR3 here is CASTVRRGYNEQFF. As DNA, the CDR3 is TGTGCCAGCACCGTGCGGAGGGGATACAATGAGCAGTTCTTC.